This T cell receptor beta chain was captured in a study of CD8+ T cells in alopecia areata. The sequencing template was cDNA reverse transcribed from extracted RNA. TCRdb keeps only in-frame clones here, not all; method: immunoSEQ multiplex PCR. This sample has roughly 150,000 clones, with around 62% found just once. Sorting of PBMCs yielded the CD4+ and CD8+ T cells. In regard to this clone: What it recognizes is unknown.

Notes on the study in general: Across lesional scalp, and particularly alopecia totalis/universalis, clonality surpassed that of normal scalp.

Material for sequencing was CD8+ T cells sorted from blood. The source of this sequence is a human donor in good health.

This CDR3 is CASSPYGTEAFF. CDR3 coding DNA: TGTGCCAGCAGCCCCTACGGAACTGAAGCTTTCTTT. The V gene is TRBV5-4, the J gene TRBJ1-1; no firm D call. Trimming left V 4 bases short and J 5 bases short, with 9 bases between. The germline V gene has CDR1 SGHNT and CDR2 YYREEE (reference sequence). The CDR3 has 12 amino acids.